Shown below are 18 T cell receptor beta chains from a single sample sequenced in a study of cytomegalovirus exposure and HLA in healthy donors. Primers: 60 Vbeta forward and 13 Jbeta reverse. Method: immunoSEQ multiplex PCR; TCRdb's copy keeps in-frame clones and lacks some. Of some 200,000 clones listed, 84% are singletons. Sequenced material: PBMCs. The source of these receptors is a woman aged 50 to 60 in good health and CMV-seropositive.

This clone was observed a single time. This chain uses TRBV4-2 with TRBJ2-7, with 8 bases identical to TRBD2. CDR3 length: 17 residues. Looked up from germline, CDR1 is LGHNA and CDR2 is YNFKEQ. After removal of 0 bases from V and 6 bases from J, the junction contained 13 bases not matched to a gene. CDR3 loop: CASSQDQLAGTQGEQYF. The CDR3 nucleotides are TGTGCCAGCAGCCAAGATCAGCTAGCGGGCACCCAGGGCGAGCAGTACTTC.

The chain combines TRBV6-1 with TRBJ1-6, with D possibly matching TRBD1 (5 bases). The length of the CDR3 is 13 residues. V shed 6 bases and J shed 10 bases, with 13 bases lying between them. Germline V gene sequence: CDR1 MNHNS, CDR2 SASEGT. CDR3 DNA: TGTGCCAGCAGCGACAGTGACTTGTCACCCCTCCACTTT. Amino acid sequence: CASSDSDLSPLHF.

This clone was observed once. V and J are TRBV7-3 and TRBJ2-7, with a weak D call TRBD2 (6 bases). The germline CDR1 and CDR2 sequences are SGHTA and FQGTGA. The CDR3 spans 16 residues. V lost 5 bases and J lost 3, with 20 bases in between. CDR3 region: CASSVWGLTAFYEQYF. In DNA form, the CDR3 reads TGTGCCAGCAGCGTATGGGGACTGACCGCATTCTACGAGCAGTACTTC.

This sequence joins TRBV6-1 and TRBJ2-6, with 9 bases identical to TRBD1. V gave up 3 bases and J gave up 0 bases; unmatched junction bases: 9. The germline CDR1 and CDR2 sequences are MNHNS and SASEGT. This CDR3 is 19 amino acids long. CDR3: CASSEIPGQGGSGANVLTF. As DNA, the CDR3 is TGTGCCAGCAGTGAGATACCGGGACAGGGAGGCTCTGGGGCCAACGTCCTGACTTTC.

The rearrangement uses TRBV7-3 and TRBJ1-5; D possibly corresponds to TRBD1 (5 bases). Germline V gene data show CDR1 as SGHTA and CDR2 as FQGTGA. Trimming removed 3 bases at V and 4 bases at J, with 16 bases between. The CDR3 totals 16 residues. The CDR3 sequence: CASSFILEGQNQPQHF. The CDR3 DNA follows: TGTGCCAGCAGCTTTATTCTGGAGGGGCAGAATCAGCCCCAGCATTTT.

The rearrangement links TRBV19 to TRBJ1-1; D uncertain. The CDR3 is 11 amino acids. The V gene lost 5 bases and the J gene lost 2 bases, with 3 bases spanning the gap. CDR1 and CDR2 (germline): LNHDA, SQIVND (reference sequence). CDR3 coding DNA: TGTGCCAGTAGTTCAAACACTGAAGCTTTCTTT. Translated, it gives CASSSNTEAFF. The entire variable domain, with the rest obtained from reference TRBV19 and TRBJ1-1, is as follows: DGGITQSPKYLFRKEGQNVTLSCEQNLNHDAMYWYRQDPGQGLRLIYYSQIVNDFQKGDIAEGYSVSREKKESFPLTVTSAQKNPTAFYLCASSSNTEAFFGQGTRLTVV.

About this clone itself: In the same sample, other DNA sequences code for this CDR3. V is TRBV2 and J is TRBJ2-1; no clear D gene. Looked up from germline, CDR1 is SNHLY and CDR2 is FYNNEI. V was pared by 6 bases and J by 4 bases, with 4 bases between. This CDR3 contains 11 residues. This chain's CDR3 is CASSLYNEQFF. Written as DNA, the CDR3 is TGTGCCAGCAGCCTGTACAATGAGCAGTTCTTC.

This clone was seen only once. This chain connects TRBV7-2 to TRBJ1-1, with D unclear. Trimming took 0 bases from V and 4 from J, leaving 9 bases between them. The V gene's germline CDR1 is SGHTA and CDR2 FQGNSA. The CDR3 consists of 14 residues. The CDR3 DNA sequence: TGTGCCAGCAGCTTAGCGGGCGCCGGCACTGAAGCTTTCTTT. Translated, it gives CASSLAGAGTEAFF.

The CDR3 spells CAPPRGNSPLHF. CDR3 DNA: TGCGCCCCCCCCAGGGGTAATTCACCCCTCCACTTT. J is TRBJ1-6 and V is TRBV23-1; D may be TRBD1 (6 bases). TRBV23-1 is marked as an open reading frame, function uncertain. The CDR3 length is 12 residues. Trimming shortened V by 11 bases and J by 6 bases, and 11 bases separated the two germline ends.

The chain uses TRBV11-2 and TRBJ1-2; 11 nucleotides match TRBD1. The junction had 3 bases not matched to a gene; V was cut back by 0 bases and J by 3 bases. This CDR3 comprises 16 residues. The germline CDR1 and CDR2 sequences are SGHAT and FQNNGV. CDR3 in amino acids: CASSLDGTGGYYGYTF. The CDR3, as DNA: TGTGCCAGCAGCTTAGATGGGACAGGGGGATACTATGGCTACACCTTC.

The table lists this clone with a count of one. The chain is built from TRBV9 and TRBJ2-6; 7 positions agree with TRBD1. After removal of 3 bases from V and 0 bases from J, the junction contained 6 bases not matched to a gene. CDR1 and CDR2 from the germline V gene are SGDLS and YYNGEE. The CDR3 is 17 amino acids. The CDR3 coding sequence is TGTGCCAGCAGCGCACGGGACAGCGACTCTGGGGCCAACGTCCTGACTTTC. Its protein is CASSARDSDSGANVLTF.

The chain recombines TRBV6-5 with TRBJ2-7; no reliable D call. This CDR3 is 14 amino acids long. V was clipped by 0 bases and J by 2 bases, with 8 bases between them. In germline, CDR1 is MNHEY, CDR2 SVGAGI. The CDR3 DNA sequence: TGTGCCAGCAGTTACTCGTATTCTACCTACGAGCAGTACTTC. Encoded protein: CASSYSYSTYEQYF.

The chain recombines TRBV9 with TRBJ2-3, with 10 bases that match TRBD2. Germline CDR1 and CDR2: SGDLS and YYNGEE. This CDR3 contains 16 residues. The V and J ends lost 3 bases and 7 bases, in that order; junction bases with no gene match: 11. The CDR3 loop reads CASSAQRGGRVNTQYF. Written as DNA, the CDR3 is TGTGCCAGCAGCGCCCAGCGGGGGGGTAGGGTAAATACGCAGTATTTT.

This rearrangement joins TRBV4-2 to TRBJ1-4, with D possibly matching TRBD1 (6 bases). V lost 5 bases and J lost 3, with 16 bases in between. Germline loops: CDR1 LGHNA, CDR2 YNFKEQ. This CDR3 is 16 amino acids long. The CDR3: CASSLTTGLANEKLFF. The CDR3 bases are TGTGCCAGCAGCTTGACCACAGGGTTGGCTAATGAAAAACTGTTTTTT.

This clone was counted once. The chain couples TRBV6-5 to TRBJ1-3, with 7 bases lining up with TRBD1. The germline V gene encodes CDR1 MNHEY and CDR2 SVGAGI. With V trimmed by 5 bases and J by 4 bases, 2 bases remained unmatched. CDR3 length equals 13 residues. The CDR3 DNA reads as TGTGCCAGCAGTGCAGGGGGAGGAAACACCATATATTTT. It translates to CASSAGGGNTIYF.

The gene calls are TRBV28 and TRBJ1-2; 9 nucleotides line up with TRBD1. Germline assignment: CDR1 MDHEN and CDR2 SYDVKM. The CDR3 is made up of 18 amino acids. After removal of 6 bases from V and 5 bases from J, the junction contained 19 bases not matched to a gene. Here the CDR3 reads CASSSRDSPGTGLYGYTF. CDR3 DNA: TGTGCCAGCAGCTCCCGGGATAGCCCCGGGACAGGGTTGTATGGCTACACCTTC.

The CDR3 spells CASRGLAGAGEQFF. CDR3 sequence (DNA): TGCGCCAGCAGGGGACTAGCGGGGGCGGGTGAGCAGTTCTTC. The chain recombines TRBV10-2 with TRBJ2-1, with 14 bases lining up with TRBD2. The CDR3 sequence is 14 residues long. Trimming at V came to 6 bases and at J to 9 bases, leaving 4 bases not matched to a gene. CDR1 and CDR2 from the germline V gene are WSHSY and SAAADI.

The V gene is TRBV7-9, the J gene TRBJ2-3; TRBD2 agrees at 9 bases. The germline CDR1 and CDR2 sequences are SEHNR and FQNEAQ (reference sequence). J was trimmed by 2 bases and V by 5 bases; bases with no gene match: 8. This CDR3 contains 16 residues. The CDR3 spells CASSPSAGGLTDTQYF. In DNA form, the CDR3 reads TGTGCCAGCAGCCCCTCGGCGGGGGGGCTCACAGATACGCAGTATTTT.